This TCR beta chain was recorded in a study of blood T cell repertoires in COVID-19. Looking at the study overall: Whether acute or convalescent, the COVID-19 samples came from the United States, Italy and Spain.

This CDR3 has 16 amino acids. With 3 bases clipped from V and 7 bases from J, the junction kept 11 bases outside the gene matches. Germline values: CDR1 MNHNS, CDR2 SASEGT. In the study's own analysis: Estimates of nucleated cell counts were drawn from the amplification of reference gene primers. TCRdb keeps only in-frame clones here, not all; method: immunoSEQ multiplex PCR. The V and J calls and the clone size are those of that table, but D and trimming were determined from the DNA. The table records roughly 250,000 clones, roughly 84% of them present only once. The V gene is TRBV6-1, the J gene TRBJ1-5, with TRBD1 identical over 8 bases. Sequenced material: peripheral blood. The source is a woman aged 40 to 50 with active or convalescent COVID-19. This chain's CDR3 is CASSDREDRVDQPQHF. The CDR3 bases are TGTGCCAGCAGTGACCGAGAGGACAGGGTGGACCAGCCCCAGCATTTT.